This T cell receptor beta chain was observed in a study of control samples from healthy donors and cancer patients. This CDR3 has 12 amino acids. Germline assignment: CDR1 SNHLY and CDR2 FYNNEI. V dropped 1 base and J dropped 7 bases, with 5 bases sitting between them. Profiled with immunoSEQ multiplex PCR; TCRdb holds only in-frame clones, not every one. This repertoire shows roughly 170,000 clones, 90% to 95% found once; its top ten account for approximately 1.5%. Sequencing was carried out using blood. This clonotype was obtained from a young man in good health. This rearrangement joins TRBV2 to TRBJ1-5; D call uncertain. For the CDR3, the DNA is TGTGCCAGCAGTGAAGTAGGACAGCCCCAGCATTTT. This gives the protein CASSEVGQPQHF.